This T cell receptor (beta chain) was obtained from a study of cytomegalovirus exposure and HLA in healthy donors. As for the study in general: In a previous analysis, 117 million unique TCR beta sequences were found from 150 million to 200 million T cells.

The J segment lost 1 base and the V segment lost 2 bases, leaving 5 bases of the junction unmatched. The CDR3 has 15 amino acids. Germline assignment: CDR1 SGHNT and CDR2 YYREEE (reference sequence). This clone was counted a single time. Primers for the PCR totalled 60 Vbeta and 13 Jbeta. Assay: immunoSEQ multiplex PCR; the TCRdb copy retains only in-frame clones and omits some. This repertoire shows 150,000 to 200,000 clones, approximately 62% found once; its top ten account for over 1.2%. Sequenced input: PBMCs. The J gene is TRBJ1-1, the V gene TRBV5-4; 7 bases match TRBD1. This sequence originates from a man between 50 and 59 years old in good health and CMV-seronegative. CDR3 amino acids: CASSFRTGQNTEAFF. CDR3 sequence (DNA): TGTGCCAGCAGCTTTCGGACAGGTCAGAACACTGAAGCTTTCTTT.